This TCR beta chain was observed in a study of CD8 T cells in ankylosing spondylitis. Notes on the study in general: The disease-linked clones had a CD8+ phenotype and low blood frequencies. Disease-associated clones were reportedly significantly overrepresented in matched ankylosing spondylitis synovial fluid.

V shed 0 bases and J shed 5 bases, with 14 bases lying between them. This CDR3 comprises 15 residues. Per germline, CDR1 DFQATT and CDR2 SNEGSKA (reference sequence). Points on this clonotype: What it recognizes is unknown.

Quantitative 5'-RACE with molecular barcodes produced the TCR beta libraries. TCRdb used MiXCR to reprocess the 5' RACE reads, holding one entry per CDR3 protein. The table has 84,000 or so distinct CDR3 sequences, 27% seen once. The sequence was collected from a male donor with ankylosing spondylitis or in good health (not recorded which). Sequencing used blood, either unsorted or a sorted T cell fraction (not recorded which). The chain employs TRBV20-1 and TRBJ2-1; perhaps TRBD2 as D (5 bases). The CDR3 loop reads CSARDISPGNNEQFF. CDR3 sequence (DNA): TGCAGTGCTAGAGATATATCTCCGGGGAACAATGAGCAGTTCTTC.